This TCR beta chain is from a study of T cells after yellow fever vaccination (dated by TCRdb to between 2018 and 2020). General notes on the study: The SMART-Seq v4 Ultra Low Input RNA kit was used to prepare libraries from fractions with low cell numbers. Blood was collected at multiple timepoints before and after primary and secondary immunization, and bulk PBMC replicates and cell subsets were isolated. Bulk TCR alpha and beta repertoires were sequenced longitudinally to track T-cell clones before and after primary and booster YFV17D yellow fever vaccination. Two healthy male donors, one aged 18 to 29 and one aged 30 to 40 years, made up the cohort. Findings and caveats that apply to the study as a whole: Compared with the primary T-cell response, the secondary T-cell response was weaker but faster, peaking on day 5 rather than day 15. A small share of clonotypes occurred in both CD4 and CD8 compartments, likely arising from convergent recombination. Most clones expanded after primary vaccination (approximately 95% of CD4 and 70% to 90% of CD8) were re-detected after the booster, suggesting that broad memory maintenance occurred. Computational filtering was required because FACS-sorted repertoires could contain abundant contaminating clonotypes from the bulk population. Only a couple of donors were included in the study, so the extent to which the findings can be generalized is limited.

TCR cDNA was synthesized by 5'RACE template switching, which introduced a universal primer site and unique molecular identifiers. Priming for cDNA synthesis came from both the TCR alpha and TCR beta constant segments. Library amplification involved two PCR steps, and the second step added sample barcodes and sequencing adapters. Sequencing of libraries was performed on Illumina HiSeq 2500 (2x100 bp) or NovaSeq (2x150 bp). The paper's data handling went like this. MIGEC handled demultiplexing of reads and collapsing into UMI consensus sequences, while MiXCR performed V(D)J alignment. Clonotypes responding to the vaccine were identified with edgeR on replicate PBMC samples, with the criteria of FDR below 0.01 and a log2 fold change above 5 up to day 15. Each bulk clonotype received a CD4 or CD8 identity based on whether the sequenced CD4 or CD8 repertoire contained that clonotype at higher abundance. TCRdb reprocessed the public reads (quality trimming at Q25 with fastp, clone calling with MiXCR) and kept in-frame beta chains. Records with the same CDR3 protein are collapsed into one entry carrying the most frequent genes and DNA. These V and J calls are TCRdb output, not the study's own analysis. The sample profile shows 320,000 or so distinct CDR3 sequences; roughly 8.3% of them were found once. Clones ranked in the top ten supply 17% of the sample.

Per the publication, the treatment or condition label means: live attenuated yellow fever vaccine strain. At each blood-draw timepoint, two biological replicates of bulk PBMCs were collected. PBMCs were isolated from peripheral blood using a standard Ficoll-Paque protocol. TriZol was used to extract RNA from bulk PBMCs, from CD4 and CD8 fractions, and from dextramer-positive and dextramer-negative fractions. The germline V gene encodes CDR1 DFQATT and CDR2 SNEGSKA (reference sequence). Compared with germline, V lacks 4 bases and J lacks 7 bases; bases without a gene match: 5. Including the terminal cysteine and phenylalanine, the CDR3 comprises 12 residues. Only the CDR3 region is kept as DNA, spanning 36 bases read in frame from base 1. This clonotype was seen at least ten times. Its antigen target is currently unknown. No quality values exist for individual bases; no much larger clone is one base distant.

Sequenced material: PBMCs, taken approximately 40 days after the first yellow fever vaccination. This chain is built from TRBV20-1 and TRBJ1-2, with TRBD1 identical over 8 junction bases. The receptor was derived from a man between 18 and 35 years old who received the YFV17D yellow fever vaccine. In nucleotide form, the sequence is TGCAGTGCTACTGACAGGGGAATTGGCTACACCTTC. This is translated as CSATDRGIGYTF.